A selection of T cell receptor beta chains follows, all from one sample in a study of cytomegalovirus exposure and HLA in healthy donors. Sequencing was performed with immunoSEQ multiplex PCR; in TCRdb, only in-frame clones are kept and a portion is missing. The repertoire holds tens of thousands of clones, with about nine tenths as singletons. The sequencing input was PBMCs. Source of these receptors: a woman aged 30 to 39 in good health and CMV-seronegative. The CDR3 runs from the conserved cysteine through the conserved F or W. A D gene is named only where the DNA matches it firmly. The size field is filled for only some rows; it gives once, few, many or a size class.

clone_size cdr3_length d_call j_call v_call cdr3_aa cdr3_nt
- 16 TRBD1 TRBJ2-7 TRBV7-6 CASSFFSRQGAGEQYF TGTGCCAGCAGCTTTTTCAGTAGACAGGGGGCGGGTGAGCAGTACTTC
- 16 TRBD2 TRBJ2-1 TRBV4-3 CASSERLAQSYNEQFF TGCGCCAGCAGCGAGAGACTAGCACAATCCTACAATGAGCAGTTCTTC
- 13 - TRBJ1-4 TRBV9 CASSRGGNEKLFF TGTGCCAGCAGTCGCGGGGGGAATGAAAAACTGTTTTTT
- 19 TRBD1 TRBJ2-1 TRBV5-1 CASSEGQGGTYSSYNEQFF TGCGCCAGCAGTGAAGGACAGGGGGGGACTTATAGCTCCTACAATGAGCAGTTCTTC
once 14 - TRBJ1-3 TRBV28 CASSTGRSGNTIYF TGTGCCAGCAGTACAGGGCGCTCTGGAAACACCATATATTTT
- 15 TRBD2 TRBJ2-1 TRBV4-1 CASSHPGTSYNEQFF TGCGCCAGCAGCCACCCCGGGACTAGCTACAATGAGCAGTTCTTC
once 13 - TRBJ1-2 TRBV6-5 CASSGGPPYGYTF TGTGCCAGCAGCGGAGGGCCACCCTATGGCTACACCTTC
- 15 - TRBJ1-3 TRBV28 CASSLRQYSGNTIYF TGTGCCAGCAGTCTACGACAATACTCTGGAAACACCATATATTTT
- 16 - TRBJ1-5 TRBV27 CASSQLQGRGNQPQHF TGTGCCAGCAGCCAATTGCAGGGCAGGGGCAATCAGCCCCAGCATTTT
- 15 TRBD2 TRBJ2-7 TRBV10-3 CAISDDSGSSYEQYF TGTGCCATCAGTGATGATAGCGGGAGCTCCTACGAGCAGTACTTC
- 13 - TRBJ1-1 TRBV28 CASSAAGGTEAFF TGTGCCAGCAGTGCCGCCGGAGGAACTGAAGCTTTCTTT
- 14 - TRBJ1-1 TRBV7-3 CASSLIGGGTEAFF TGTGCCAGCAGCTTAATTGGGGGAGGGACTGAAGCTTTCTTT
- 13 - TRBJ2-3 TRBV5-1 CASRQGSTDTQYF TGCGCCAGCAGACAGGGAAGCACAGATACGCAGTATTTT
- 16 TRBD1 TRBJ1-1 TRBV19 CASSIRTGLLNTEAFF TGTGCCAGTAGTATCCGGACAGGCCTGCTGAACACTGAAGCTTTCTTT
once 13 TRBD2 TRBJ2-7 TRBV29-1 CSVARDYSGEQYF TGCAGCGTTGCCCGGGACTACAGCGGCGAGCAGTACTTC
- 18 - TRBJ2-5 TRBV27 CASSLKVRAGPYQETQYF TGTGCCAGCAGTTTAAAGGTTCGGGCGGGACCGTACCAAGAGACCCAGTACTTC
once 13 - TRBJ2-1 TRBV19 CASSPDYFYEQFF TGTGCCAGTAGCCCAGACTATTTTTATGAGCAGTTCTTC
- 13 - TRBJ1-4 TRBV30 CAWTGATNEKLFF TGTGCCTGGACGGGGGCAACTAATGAAAAACTGTTTTTT
- 16 TRBD1 TRBJ2-1 TRBV28 CASSMMTGAGGDEQFF TGTGCCAGCAGCATGATGACAGGGGCCGGCGGCGATGAGCAGTTCTTC
- 13 - TRBJ1-1 TRBV28 CASTGGVSTEAFF TGTGCCAGCACTGGAGGGGTCAGCACTGAAGCTTTCTTT
- 14 - TRBJ2-1 TRBV28 CAIISGSSYNEQFF TGTGCCATCATCAGCGGTAGCTCCTACAATGAGCAGTTCTTC
- 17 TRBD2 TRBJ2-2 TRBV5-1 CASSLPQTSGKTGELFF TGCGCCAGCAGCTTGCCCCAGACTAGCGGGAAGACCGGGGAGCTGTTTTTT
- 15 TRBD1 TRBJ1-1 TRBV25-1 CASSGQGWMNTEAFF TGTGCCAGCAGCGGACAGGGCTGGATGAACACTGAAGCTTTCTTT
few 15 TRBD2 TRBJ2-5 TRBV5-1 CASSWGLAVQETQYF TGCGCCAGCAGCTGGGGACTAGCGGTTCAAGAGACCCAGTACTTC
once 14 - TRBJ2-3 TRBV29-1 CSACRADPTDTQYF TGCAGCGCTTGCCGAGCCGATCCCACAGATACGCAGTATTTT
- 15 - TRBJ2-7 TRBV9 CASSEGASSTYEQYF TGTGCCAGCAGCGAAGGGGCGTCTAGTACCTACGAGCAGTACTTC
once 16 TRBD2 TRBJ2-1 TRBV30 CAWSDLLAGVNNEQFF TGTGCCTGGAGTGACCTCCTAGCGGGAGTAAACAATGAGCAGTTCTTC
few 14 - TRBJ2-3 TRBV27 CASGLAGTTDTQYF TGTGCCAGTGGCTTGGCGGGAACTACAGATACGCAGTATTTT
- 16 - TRBJ1-1 TRBV5-1 CASSWRQGQTGTEAFF TGCGCCAGCAGCTGGAGGCAAGGACAGACGGGGACTGAAGCTTTCTTT
- 16 - TRBJ1-4 TRBV27 CASSLGRGVTNEKLFF TGTGCCAGCAGTTTAGGGAGGGGGGTAACTAATGAAAAACTGTTTTTT
- 14 - TRBJ2-7 TRBV4-1 CASSLEEGTYEQYF TGCGCCAGCAGCCTGGAGGAGGGTACCTACGAGCAGTACTTC